The rows below give T cell receptor beta chains drawn from one sample of a study of shared clonotypes between healthy human individuals. The table came from immunoSEQ multiplex PCR; TCRdb's copy has only in-frame clones and leaves some out. Of around 990,000 clones listed, approximately 77% are singletons. Sequenced material: memory CD4+ T cells from PBMCs. The receptors stem from a man between 18 and 29 years old in good health. Some clones in this sample may be carry-over from other donors' samples. Each CDR3 is given with its conserved first and last residue. A D gene is named only where the DNA matches it firmly. Part of the rows lack a size; the others show once, few, many or a class for expanded clones.

D: TRBD2
V: TRBV19
size: .
J: TRBJ2-1
CDR3: CASSIRAGGGDNEQFF
DNA: TGTGCCAGTAGTATTCGGGCGGGAGGGGGTGACAATGAGCAGTTCTTC

D: TRBD1
V: TRBV5-3
size: few
J: TRBJ2-5
CDR3: CARSLRDRGQETQYF
DNA: TGTGCCAGAAGCCTCCGGGACAGGGGGCAAGAGACCCAGTACTTC

D: TRBD2
V: TRBV7-3
size: .
J: TRBJ2-3
CDR3: CASSLRDRVRLAGGTDTQYF
DNA: TGTGCCAGCAGCTTAAGGGACAGGGTTCGACTAGCGGGAGGAACAGATACGCAGTATTTT

D: .
V: TRBV9
size: .
J: TRBJ2-2
CDR3: CASSASTPSGELFF
DNA: TGTGCCAGCAGCGCCAGCACCCCCTCCGGGGAGCTGTTTTTT

D: .
V: TRBV11-3
size: .
J: TRBJ1-1
CDR3: CASSPGPGNTEAFF
DNA: TGTGCCAGCAGCCCGGGACCCGGGAACACTGAAGCTTTCTTT

D: .
V: TRBV5-8
size: .
J: TRBJ2-7
CDR3: CASSLRQRTSYEQYF
DNA: TGTGCCAGCAGCTTAAGACAGCGGACCTCCTACGAGCAGTACTTC

D: TRBD1
V: TRBV6-5
size: few
J: TRBJ1-1
CDR3: CASSYAGRGSTEAFF
DNA: TGTGCCAGCAGTTACGCAGGCAGGGGGTCCACTGAAGCTTTCTTT

D: .
V: TRBV5-6
size: few
J: TRBJ2-7
CDR3: CASSQEPSVGGSSYEQYF
DNA: TGTGCCAGCAGCCAGGAGCCCTCCGTTGGGGGCAGCTCCTACGAGCAGTACTTC

D: TRBD2
V: TRBV7-3
size: .
J: TRBJ2-2
CDR3: CASSPGLAGVGELFF
DNA: TGTGCCAGCAGCCCCGGACTAGCGGGAGTCGGGGAGCTGTTTTTT

D: .
V: TRBV7-3
size: .
J: TRBJ2-6
CDR3: CASRSNSGANVLTF
DNA: TGTGCCAGCAGATCTAACTCTGGGGCCAACGTCCTGACTTTC

D: .
V: TRBV4-3
size: .
J: TRBJ1-2
CDR3: CASSQPGNYGYTF
DNA: TGCGCCAGCAGCCAGCCCGGTAACTATGGCTACACCTTC

D: TRBD1
V: TRBV7-2
size: few
J: TRBJ1-5
CDR3: CASRRQGSQEPQHF
DNA: TGTGCCAGCAGGCGACAGGGGTCCCAGGAGCCCCAGCATTTT

D: .
V: TRBV28
size: .
J: TRBJ2-5
CDR3: CASSFLGSQETQYF
DNA: TGTGCCAGCAGTTTCCTGGGCAGCCAAGAGACCCAGTACTTC

D: .
V: TRBV5-6
size: .
J: TRBJ1-1
CDR3: CASSSGGGGTEAFF
DNA: TGTGCCAGCAGCTCGGGAGGGGGTGGCACTGAAGCTTTCTTT

D: TRBD1
V: TRBV7-3
size: .
J: TRBJ1-1
CDR3: CASSSTGGGTEAFF
DNA: TGTGCCAGCAGCTCTACAGGGGGAGGTACTGAAGCTTTCTTT

D: .
V: TRBV7-7
size: .
J: TRBJ1-1
CDR3: CASSLEGIYTEAFF
DNA: TGTGCCAGCAGCTTAGAAGGGATATACACTGAAGCTTTCTTT

D: .
V: TRBV25-1
size: .
J: TRBJ2-2
CDR3: CASSDPVPDGAPGELFF
DNA: TGTGCCAGCAGTGACCCCGTCCCCGACGGGGCCCCCGGGGAGCTGTTTTTT

D: TRBD1
V: TRBV28
size: once
J: TRBJ2-7
CDR3: CASSLRDRDEQYF
DNA: TGTGCCAGCAGTTTACGGGACAGGGATGAGCAGTACTTC

D: .
V: TRBV15
size: many
J: TRBJ1-2
CDR3: CATSRGIAPGYTF
DNA: TGTGCCACCAGCAGAGGGATAGCCCCAGGCTACACCTTC

D: .
V: TRBV18
size: .
J: TRBJ2-2
CDR3: CASSPIPGTGELFF
DNA: TGTGCCAGCTCACCTATCCCCGGGACCGGGGAGCTGTTTTTT

D: TRBD1
V: TRBV27
size: .
J: TRBJ1-1
CDR3: CASSPARDRTPEAFF
DNA: TGTGCCAGCAGTCCAGCTCGGGACAGGACTCCTGAAGCTTTCTTT

D: TRBD1
V: TRBV18
size: .
J: TRBJ2-7
CDR3: CASSPSQGAYEQYF
DNA: TGTGCCAGCTCCCCTTCTCAGGGGGCCTACGAGCAGTACTTC

D: TRBD1
V: TRBV28
size: .
J: TRBJ1-2
CDR3: CASSLHRGGYGYTF
DNA: TGTGCCAGCAGTCTACACAGGGGAGGGTATGGCTACACCTTC

D: TRBD1
V: TRBV28
size: .
J: TRBJ2-5
CDR3: CASSIPQGARETQYF
DNA: TGTGCCAGCAGTATCCCGCAGGGGGCTCGGGAGACCCAGTACTTC

D: .
V: TRBV28
size: .
J: TRBJ1-2
CDR3: CASSLVTVTYGYTF
DNA: TGTGCCAGCAGTTTGGTCACCGTTACCTATGGCTACACCTTC

D: TRBD2
V: TRBV19
size: .
J: TRBJ2-3
CDR3: CASSPGTTSGRGTDTQYF
DNA: TGTGCCAGTAGTCCGGGTACCACTAGCGGGCGGGGGACAGATACGCAGTATTTT

D: TRBD1
V: TRBV30
size: .
J: TRBJ2-7
CDR3: CAWTRTGLGYEQYF
DNA: TGTGCCTGGACAAGGACAGGGCTTGGCTACGAGCAGTACTTC

D: TRBD2
V: TRBV25-1
size: .
J: TRBJ2-5
CDR3: CASTTSGGEETQYF
DNA: TGTGCCAGCACGACTAGCGGGGGGGAGGAGACCCAGTACTTC

D: TRBD1
V: TRBV25-1
size: .
J: TRBJ1-2
CDR3: CASSELGTVGTYGYTF
DNA: TGTGCCAGCAGTGAGCTCGGGACAGTGGGTACCTATGGCTACACCTTC

D: TRBD1
V: TRBV29-1
size: once
J: TRBJ1-1
CDR3: CSVGPTGGANTEAFF
DNA: TGCAGCGTTGGGCCGACAGGGGGCGCGAACACTGAAGCTTTCTTT

D: .
V: TRBV5-1
size: .
J: TRBJ1-1
CDR3: CASSLAGSGVGTEAFF
DNA: TGCGCCAGCAGCTTGGCCGGATCGGGGGTTGGCACTGAAGCTTTCTTT

D: .
V: TRBV4-1
size: few
J: TRBJ2-7
CDR3: CASNNPGGRYEQYF
DNA: TGCGCCAGCAACAACCCAGGGGGGCGCTACGAGCAGTACTTC

D: .
V: TRBV18
size: .
J: TRBJ1-4
CDR3: CASTISGDNEKLFF
DNA: TGTGCCAGCACTATATCCGGGGATAATGAAAAACTGTTTTTT

D: .
V: TRBV7-9
size: .
J: TRBJ1-5
CDR3: CASSLGGTRAEPQHF
DNA: TGTGCCAGCAGCTTGGGCGGGACACGAGCAGAGCCCCAGCATTTT

D: .
V: TRBV13
size: .
J: TRBJ2-5
CDR3: CASSSVGTLQETQYF
DNA: TGTGCCAGCAGCTCCGTGGGGACACTACAAGAGACCCAGTACTTC

D: TRBD1
V: TRBV11-1
size: .
J: TRBJ2-5
CDR3: CASSLPGTGTQETQYF
DNA: TGTGCCAGCAGCTTACCCGGGACAGGGACACAAGAGACCCAGTACTTC

D: .
V: TRBV25-1
size: .
J: TRBJ2-2
CDR3: CASSELGSGNTGELFF
DNA: TGTGCCAGCAGTGAATTGGGTAGCGGGAACACCGGGGAGCTGTTTTTT

D: .
V: TRBV2
size: .
J: TRBJ1-2
CDR3: CASSESRGPSGGYTF
DNA: TGTGCCAGCAGTGAAAGCCGGGGGCCGTCCGGGGGCTACACCTTC

D: TRBD1
V: TRBV7-3
size: few
J: TRBJ2-3
CDR3: CASSPGTGADTQYF
DNA: TGTGCCAGCAGCCCGGGGACAGGGGCGGATACGCAGTATTTT

D: .
V: TRBV27
size: .
J: TRBJ1-5
CDR3: CASSLWGQGAQPQHF
DNA: TGTGCCAGCAGTTTATGGGGGCAGGGTGCTCAGCCCCAGCATTTT

D: .
V: TRBV28
size: .
J: TRBJ2-3
CDR3: CASRGRLGGGTDTQYF
DNA: TGTGCCAGCAGGGGTCGCTTGGGGGGTGGAACAGATACGCAGTATTTT

D: .
V: TRBV5-6
size: few
J: TRBJ1-1
CDR3: CASSWGSAGGAFF
DNA: TGTGCCAGCAGCTGGGGGTCTGCTGGTGGAGCTTTCTTT

D: .
V: TRBV5-1
size: .
J: TRBJ2-7
CDR3: CASYPPGDLREQYF
DNA: TGCGCCAGTTATCCTCCAGGGGATCTACGCGAGCAGTACTTC

D: .
V: TRBV28
size: .
J: TRBJ2-4
CDR3: CASRTPGGDIQYF
DNA: TGTGCCAGCAGGACACCAGGGGGGGACATTCAGTACTTC

D: TRBD1
V: TRBV9
size: once
J: TRBJ2-2
CDR3: CASSVEGALRGTGELFF
DNA: TGTGCCAGCAGCGTAGAGGGGGCCCTCCGTGGCACCGGGGAGCTGTTTTTT

D: TRBD2
V: TRBV30
size: many
J: TRBJ2-7
CDR3: CACQGLAGGPREQYF
DNA: TGTGCCTGCCAGGGACTAGCGGGAGGGCCGAGAGAGCAGTACTTC